Described below is a single T cell receptor (beta chain) sequence and its context. Its antigen is currently unknown. Sequencing used cDNA as its template, made by extracting RNA and reverse transcribing it. TCRdb's table, derived via immunoSEQ multiplex PCR, lists solely in-frame clones and lacks some. The table shows about 220,000 clones, with more than 45% occurring only once. Germline CDR1 SEHNR, CDR2 FQNEAQ (reference sequence). V was cut by 5 bases and J by 9 bases, with 14 bases left in between. This CDR3 has 14 residues. This record comes from a study of CD8+ T cells in alopecia areata. Study-wide context: Patients given treatment had severity scored by the percentage of scalp area affected.

Noted treatment: oral pan-JAK inhibitor, 5-10 mg twice daily. Study outcomes and limitations: Normal scalp showed lower clonality than lesional scalp, especially alopecia totalis/universalis.

The clonotype comes from a human donor with alopecia areata. J is TRBJ1-6 and V is TRBV7-9; a possible D gene is TRBD1 (6 bases). The sequencing here drew on CD4+ T cells sorted from blood, taken at week 4, from a patient treated with tofacitinib. CDR3 in DNA: TGTGCCAGCAGCCCTCCGACAGGCAGTTCACCCCTCCACTTT. Translating it yields CASSPPTGSSPLHF.